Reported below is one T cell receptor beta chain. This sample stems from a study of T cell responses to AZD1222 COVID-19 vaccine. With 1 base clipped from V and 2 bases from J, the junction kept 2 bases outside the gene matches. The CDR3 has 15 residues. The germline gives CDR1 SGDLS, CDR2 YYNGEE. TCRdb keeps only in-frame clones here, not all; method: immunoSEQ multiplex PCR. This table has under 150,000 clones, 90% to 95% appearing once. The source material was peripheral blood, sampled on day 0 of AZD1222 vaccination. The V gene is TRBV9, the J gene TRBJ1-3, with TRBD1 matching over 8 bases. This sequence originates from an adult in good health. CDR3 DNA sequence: TGTGCCAGCAGCGTACAACAGGGGGCTGGAAACACCATATATTTT. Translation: CASSVQQGAGNTIYF.